By its share, the clone carrying this T cell receptor (beta chain) is medium-sized. Only in-frame clones appear in the TCRdb table, and some are missing; sequencing was by immunoSEQ multiplex PCR. The data show around 53,000 clones, with more than 75% seen just once and around 3.3% held by the top ten. This entry comes from a study of T cell changes during pregnancy in multiple sclerosis. Germline V CDR1 and CDR2: WSHSY, SAAADI. Trimming took 4 bases from V and 4 from J, leaving 7 bases between them. CDR3 length equals 12 residues. The material sequenced was CD8+ T cells from peripheral blood mononuclear cells, taken before pregnancy. The V gene is TRBV10-2, the J gene TRBJ1-1; no clear D gene. The TCR was taken from a female donor with multiple sclerosis, enrolled in a pregnancy study. CDR3 sequence: CASSAGGTEAFF. For the CDR3, the DNA is TGCGCCAGCAGTGCCGGAGGCACTGAAGCTTTCTTT.